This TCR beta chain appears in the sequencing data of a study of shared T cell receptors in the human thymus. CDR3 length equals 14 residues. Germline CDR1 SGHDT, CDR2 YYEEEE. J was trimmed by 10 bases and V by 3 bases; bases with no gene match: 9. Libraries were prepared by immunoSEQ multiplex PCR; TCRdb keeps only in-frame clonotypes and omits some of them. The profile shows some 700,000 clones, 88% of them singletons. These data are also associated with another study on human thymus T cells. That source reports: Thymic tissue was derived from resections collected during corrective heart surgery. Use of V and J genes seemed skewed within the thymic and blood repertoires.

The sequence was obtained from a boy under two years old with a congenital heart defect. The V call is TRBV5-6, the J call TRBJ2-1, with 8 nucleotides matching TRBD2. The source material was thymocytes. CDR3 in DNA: TGTGCCAGCAGCTCCCAGACTAGCGACAGGGAGCAGTTCTTC. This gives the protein CASSSQTSDREQFF.